Below, one T cell receptor beta chain is given with its context. What it binds is not known. The data were taken from a study of T cell repertoires in cytomegalovirus infection. Study-level background: Public TCR beta signatures provided an indication of both CMV infection and a matching HLA type. Notes on the study in general: It was HLA-C-restricted CMV-specific TCR beta clonotypes that dominated the response ex vivo.

Each CDR3 protein is one row after TCRdb ran MiXCR on the reads. The sample lists roughly 920,000 distinct CDR3 sequences, roughly 30% occurring once. This sequence originates from a human donor in good health (CMV status not recorded). Some clones in this sample may be carry-over from other donors' samples. The source was cultured CD8+ T cells from PBMCs, collected from culture after CMV antigen stimulation.

CDR3 bases: TGTGCCAGCAGCTATGGGGGGGGCGGTATCAATCAGCCCCAGCATTTT. The encoded protein is CASSYGGGGINQPQHF. The chain joins TRBV5-6 to TRBJ1-5; D might be TRBD1 (6 bases). The CDR3 is made up of 16 amino acids. Trimming left V 3 bases short and J 3 bases short, with 16 bases between. The germline CDR1 and CDR2 sequences are SGHDT and YYEEEE.